A selection of T cell receptor beta chains follows, all from one sample in a study of blood T cells in healthy people across ages. TCRdb reprocessed the 5' RACE reads with MiXCR, giving one entry per CDR3 protein. The table records some 1.5 million distinct CDR3 sequences, about 30% of them present only once. The specimen was blood. Receptors originate from a woman aged 25 to 39 in good health. The conserved cysteine and the conserved F or W are not part of the CDR3 here. The D gene is left open where the match is weak. Clone size is not always given. Where it is, it says once, few, many or a class for expanded clones.

clone_size: many; v_call: TRBV12-3/TRBV12-4; j_call: TRBJ2-1; d_call: NA; cdr3_aa: ASSLAPTSRNEQF
clone_size: few; v_call: TRBV7-9; j_call: TRBJ2-5; d_call: NA; cdr3_aa: ASSRSRDQETQY
clone_size: NA; v_call: TRBV7-9; j_call: TRBJ1-5; d_call: TRBD1; cdr3_aa: ASSRTGSSNQPKH
clone_size: many; v_call: TRBV7-2; j_call: TRBJ1-2; d_call: TRBD1; cdr3_aa: ASSSRQGSYYGYT
clone_size: NA; v_call: TRBV12-3/TRBV12-4; j_call: TRBJ2-5; d_call: NA; cdr3_aa: ASSLGNGATQETQY
clone_size: NA; v_call: TRBV12-3/TRBV12-4; j_call: TRBJ2-5; d_call: TRBD1; cdr3_aa: ASSLTGGTPREQY
clone_size: NA; v_call: TRBV21-1; j_call: TRBJ2-5; d_call: NA; cdr3_aa: ASSNLSGRRQETQY
clone_size: few; v_call: TRBV20-1; j_call: TRBJ1-2; d_call: TRBD1; cdr3_aa: SAHPGTGRGYT
clone_size: NA; v_call: TRBV29-1; j_call: TRBJ1-1; d_call: NA; cdr3_aa: SAGYREEAF
clone_size: NA; v_call: TRBV3-1; j_call: TRBJ2-7; d_call: NA; cdr3_aa: ASSQEGSNYEQY
clone_size: NA; v_call: TRBV7-2; j_call: TRBJ2-7; d_call: NA; cdr3_aa: ASSPRGRGPLYEQY
clone_size: many; v_call: TRBV20-1; j_call: TRBJ2-1; d_call: NA; cdr3_aa: SARDFRTNNEQF
clone_size: many; v_call: TRBV7-8; j_call: TRBJ2-7; d_call: TRBD1; cdr3_aa: ASSATGAGYEQY
clone_size: NA; v_call: TRBV12-3/TRBV12-4; j_call: TRBJ1-4; d_call: NA; cdr3_aa: ASSLVVGPSEKLF
clone_size: many; v_call: TRBV28; j_call: TRBJ2-4; d_call: TRBD2; cdr3_aa: ASNKAGGNIQY
clone_size: many; v_call: TRBV6-5; j_call: TRBJ2-7; d_call: TRBD1; cdr3_aa: ASIRSTGDPYEQY
clone_size: NA; v_call: TRBV10-3; j_call: TRBJ2-3; d_call: NA; cdr3_aa: AIRLASSKDTQY
clone_size: few; v_call: TRBV6-2/TRBV6-3; j_call: TRBJ2-5; d_call: NA; cdr3_aa: ASRAGLWVRLEQETQY
clone_size: NA; v_call: TRBV13; j_call: TRBJ1-2; d_call: NA; cdr3_aa: ASSLLGGH
clone_size: once; v_call: TRBV7-2; j_call: TRBJ2-3; d_call: TRBD2; cdr3_aa: ASSLDPGLAGPSTDTQY
clone_size: NA; v_call: TRBV3-1; j_call: TRBJ1-2; d_call: TRBD1; cdr3_aa: ASSQAHRGRTGYT
clone_size: NA; v_call: TRBV2; j_call: TRBJ1-1; d_call: NA; cdr3_aa: ASGQERNTEAF
clone_size: NA; v_call: TRBV20-1; j_call: TRBJ1-1; d_call: NA; cdr3_aa: SFTGLVNAEAF
clone_size: NA; v_call: TRBV11-2; j_call: TRBJ2-1; d_call: NA; cdr3_aa: ASSLDRLDGEQF
clone_size: few; v_call: TRBV29-1; j_call: TRBJ1-1; d_call: NA; cdr3_aa: SVGGAENTEAF
clone_size: NA; v_call: TRBV5-1; j_call: TRBJ2-1; d_call: NA; cdr3_aa: ASSLAGEGTPIPYNEQF
clone_size: many; v_call: TRBV10-3; j_call: TRBJ1-4; d_call: TRBD1; cdr3_aa: ATGDRPNEKLF
clone_size: many; v_call: TRBV28; j_call: TRBJ2-6; d_call: NA; cdr3_aa: ASSRPPGVTGANVLT
clone_size: NA; v_call: TRBV9; j_call: TRBJ2-3; d_call: TRBD1; cdr3_aa: ASSAGQAPTDTQY
clone_size: NA; v_call: TRBV7-9; j_call: TRBJ2-7; d_call: NA; cdr3_aa: ASSLAQGIEQY
clone_size: many; v_call: TRBV20-1; j_call: TRBJ2-1; d_call: TRBD2; cdr3_aa: SAQATSGSEQF
clone_size: few; v_call: TRBV29-1; j_call: TRBJ2-7; d_call: TRBD2; cdr3_aa: SVVRGSSQGIEQY
clone_size: once; v_call: TRBV12-3/TRBV12-4; j_call: TRBJ1-6; d_call: NA; cdr3_aa: AGSPHAAPSPLH
clone_size: many; v_call: TRBV28; j_call: TRBJ1-2; d_call: NA; cdr3_aa: ASSFGGGGLNYGYT
clone_size: few; v_call: TRBV15; j_call: TRBJ2-7; d_call: TRBD1; cdr3_aa: ATSGRDRVILDPYEQY
clone_size: NA; v_call: TRBV6-5; j_call: TRBJ2-7; d_call: NA; cdr3_aa: ASSSKQAPSYEQY
clone_size: NA; v_call: TRBV6-1; j_call: TRBJ2-2; d_call: TRBD1; cdr3_aa: ASRLPGQGNTGELC
clone_size: NA; v_call: TRBV10-3; j_call: TRBJ2-3; d_call: TRBD2; cdr3_aa: AISESSGGPPDTQY
clone_size: NA; v_call: TRBV12-3/TRBV12-4; j_call: TRBJ1-2; d_call: NA; cdr3_aa: ASSLQALANYGYT
clone_size: NA; v_call: TRBV20-1; j_call: TRBJ1-5; d_call: NA; cdr3_aa: SARDRGGRAEQPQH
clone_size: once; v_call: TRBV30; j_call: TRBJ2-1; d_call: NA; cdr3_aa: AWSGRGPYNEQF
clone_size: many; v_call: TRBV12-3/TRBV12-4; j_call: TRBJ2-5; d_call: NA; cdr3_aa: ASSFGRQETQY
clone_size: NA; v_call: TRBV7-2; j_call: TRBJ1-1; d_call: NA; cdr3_aa: ASNLDSLTEAF
clone_size: NA; v_call: TRBV15; j_call: TRBJ2-7; d_call: NA; cdr3_aa: ATSRGTLGYEQY
clone_size: many; v_call: TRBV9; j_call: TRBJ2-7; d_call: TRBD2; cdr3_aa: ASSATSGALDEQY
clone_size: few; v_call: TRBV15; j_call: TRBJ1-2; d_call: NA; cdr3_aa: ATSRDRGLNYGYT
clone_size: few; v_call: TRBV2; j_call: TRBJ1-5; d_call: TRBD1; cdr3_aa: ASSELRTGVSNQPQH
clone_size: many; v_call: TRBV7-6; j_call: TRBJ2-7; d_call: TRBD1; cdr3_aa: ASSLSWGTGTYEQY
clone_size: NA; v_call: TRBV30; j_call: NA; d_call: TRBD1; cdr3_aa: AWSPPRTGGHEQY
clone_size: NA; v_call: TRBV29-1; j_call: TRBJ1-1; d_call: NA; cdr3_aa: SVLGQRENTEAF
clone_size: many; v_call: TRBV2; j_call: TRBJ2-1; d_call: TRBD2; cdr3_aa: ASSTSGTYNEQF
clone_size: NA; v_call: TRBV5-1; j_call: TRBJ2-1; d_call: TRBD1; cdr3_aa: ASSKEGAIYNEQF
clone_size: NA; v_call: TRBV5-1; j_call: TRBJ2-2; d_call: NA; cdr3_aa: ASSFAGRGELF
clone_size: NA; v_call: TRBV4-3; j_call: TRBJ2-2; d_call: NA; cdr3_aa: ASSQDNDRVSGELF
clone_size: NA; v_call: TRBV5-1; j_call: TRBJ2-4; d_call: NA; cdr3_aa: ASSLAGQVFNEQY
clone_size: many; v_call: TRBV10-3; j_call: TRBJ2-7; d_call: TRBD1; cdr3_aa: AIRRDSSYEQY
clone_size: NA; v_call: TRBV5-1; j_call: NA; d_call: TRBD2; cdr3_aa: ASGSLAGGPREQY